The T cell receptor (beta chain) described here comes from a study of cytomegalovirus exposure and HLA in healthy donors. Study-wide points: It was reportedly the case that the classifier diagnosed cytomegalovirus status with high specificity and sensitivity.

Remarks on this clone: Its antigen is unidentified.

The PCR ran on 60 Vbeta and 13 Jbeta primers. Assay: immunoSEQ multiplex PCR; the TCRdb copy retains only in-frame clones and omits some. The table gives fewer than 100,000 clones; the top ten clones make up 3% to 4% of it. With V trimmed by 2 bases and J by 7 bases, 4 bases remained unmatched. Per germline, CDR1 SNHLY and CDR2 FYNNEI. The CDR3 extends over 13 amino acids. The source is a man aged 18-30 years in good health and CMV-seropositive. V is TRBV2 and J is TRBJ1-2, with 7 nucleotides matching TRBD1. The sequencing input was PBMCs. The CDR3 sequence is CASSEIQGLGYTF. In DNA, the CDR3 is TGTGCCAGCAGTGAAATACAGGGGCTTGGCTACACCTTC. The complete variable domain, with remaining parts taken from reference TRBV2 and TRBJ1-2, reads EPEVTQTPSHQVTQMGQEVILRCVPISNHLYFYWYRQILGQKVEFLVSFYNNEISEKSEIFDDQFSVERPDGSNFTLKIRSTKLEDSAMYFCASSEIQGLGYTFGSGTRLTVV.